This entry concerns a single T cell receptor beta chain. What antigen it recognizes has not been identified. No base qualities exist here, and no much larger clone lies one base off it. The immunoSEQ Assay, a bias-controlled multiplex PCR, was used to amplify TCRbeta CDR3 regions from genomic DNA. The study's processing was this. Within the assay, amplification of reference gene primers was used to estimate how many nucleated cells each sample contained. To quantify the absolute abundance of each unique TCRbeta CDR3 rearrangement, sequence reads were collapsed and filtered. Productive Simpson clonality was computed per sample as the square root of Simpson's diversity index over productive rearrangements. The table was pulled from immuneACCESS by TCRdb, which kept in-frame rearrangements only. Such tables lose some clones; where checked, under half of the loss comes from unresolved V genes, and the rest has no known cause. The V and J calls and the clone size are those of that table, but D and trimming were determined from the DNA. The sample table holds 250,000 or so clones, of which over 65% were seen once. 2.5% to 4% of the sample is held by the ten biggest clonotypes.

The data derive from a study of blood T cell repertoires in COVID-19 (TCRdb year 2020). About the investigation overall: Collaborator samples came from the United States, Italy and Spain and covered acute and convalescent phases of COVID-19. The material from the prospective study consisted of cDNA or gDNA derived from T cells, B-cell-depleted T cells, or PBMCs. The dataset comprised deeply sampled blood TCRbeta repertoires from subjects exposed to, actively infected with, or recovered from COVID-19. The repertoires were made available in a free public database intended to serve as a resource for research on the immune response to SARS-CoV-2. The samples were drawn from two sources: the first 160 participants of the ongoing ImmuneRACE study, and over 1,000 subjects contributed by 6 global collaborators. A de-identified subject ID, COVID-19 status, age in years and sex were almost always included in the sample metadata. Where HLA class I and class II types were available, the types were taken from metadata supplied by the sample provider, not from assay-based typing.

The research as a whole found: How much clinical and demographic metadata was included differed by source and by participant, and the metadata was provided uncurated.

The trim is 0 bases for V and 4 bases for J, with a gap of 14 bases between the germline ends. The germline V gene sets CDR1 to SGHDT and CDR2 to YYEEEE. The CDR3 runs 17 amino acids, cysteine and phenylalanine included. Here the CDR3 DNA is all that survives: 51 bases in frame from base 1. The collaborating institutions used their own protocols to collect whole blood in K2EDTA tubes. Collaborator samples were shipped for TCRbeta analysis as frozen whole blood, isolated PBMCs, or DNA extracted from either sample type. Sequencing was done on a sample of peripheral blood. Recombination linked TRBV5-6 to TRBJ2-6; matching of 6 bases hints at TRBD1 as the D gene. This TCR was sampled from a woman older than 75 with acute or convalescent COVID-19. The CDR3 protein: CASSLGGQLLGANVLTF. Read as DNA, the sequence is TGTGCCAGCAGCTTGGGAGGACAGCTTTTGGGGGCCAACGTCCTGACTTTC.